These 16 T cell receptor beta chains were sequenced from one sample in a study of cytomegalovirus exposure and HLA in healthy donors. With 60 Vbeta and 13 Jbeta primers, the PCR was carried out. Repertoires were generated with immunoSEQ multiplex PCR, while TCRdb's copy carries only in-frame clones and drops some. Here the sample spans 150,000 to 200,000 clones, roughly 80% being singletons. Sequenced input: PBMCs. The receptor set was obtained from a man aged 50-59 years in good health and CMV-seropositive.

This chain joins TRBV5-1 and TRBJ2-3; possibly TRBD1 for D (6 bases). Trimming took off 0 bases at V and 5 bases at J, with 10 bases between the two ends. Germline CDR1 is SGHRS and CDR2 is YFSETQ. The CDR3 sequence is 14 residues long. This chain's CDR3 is CASSLGTAGDTQYF. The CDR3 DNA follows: TGCGCCAGCAGCTTGGGGACAGCAGGAGATACGCAGTATTTT.

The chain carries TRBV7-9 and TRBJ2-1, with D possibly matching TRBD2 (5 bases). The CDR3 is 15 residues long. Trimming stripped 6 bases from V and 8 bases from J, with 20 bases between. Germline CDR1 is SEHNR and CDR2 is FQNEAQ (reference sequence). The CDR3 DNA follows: TGTGCCAGCAGACTAACTAGTTATAGGCCTTATGAGCAGTTCTTC. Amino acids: CASRLTSYRPYEQFF. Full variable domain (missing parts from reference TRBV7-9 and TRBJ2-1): DTGVSQNPRHKITKRGQNVTFRCDPISEHNRLYWYRQTLGQGPEFLTYFQNEAQLEKSRLLSDRFSAERPKGSFSTLEIQRTEQGDSAMYLCASRLTSYRPYEQFFGPGTRLTVL.

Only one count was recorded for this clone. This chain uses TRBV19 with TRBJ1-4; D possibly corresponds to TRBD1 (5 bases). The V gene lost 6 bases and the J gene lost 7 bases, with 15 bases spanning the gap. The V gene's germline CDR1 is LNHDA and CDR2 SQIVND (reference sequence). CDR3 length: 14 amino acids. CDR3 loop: CASRGPGVSEKLFF. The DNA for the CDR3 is TGTGCCAGTAGGGGGCCGGGTGTGAGTGAAAAACTGTTTTTT.

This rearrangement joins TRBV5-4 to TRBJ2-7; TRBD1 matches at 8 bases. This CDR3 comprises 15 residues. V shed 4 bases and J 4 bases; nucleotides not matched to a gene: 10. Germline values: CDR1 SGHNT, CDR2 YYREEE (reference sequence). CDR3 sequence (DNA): TGTGCCAGCAGCCAGGGGGCAGGGAATCGGTACGAGCAGTACTTC. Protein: CASSQGAGNRYEQYF.

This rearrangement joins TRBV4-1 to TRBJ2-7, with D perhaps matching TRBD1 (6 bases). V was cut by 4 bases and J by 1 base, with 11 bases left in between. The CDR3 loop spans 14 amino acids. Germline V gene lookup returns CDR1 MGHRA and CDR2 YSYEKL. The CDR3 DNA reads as TGCGCCAGCAGCCTCAAACAGGGTTCCTACGAGCAGTACTTC. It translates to CASSLKQGSYEQYF.

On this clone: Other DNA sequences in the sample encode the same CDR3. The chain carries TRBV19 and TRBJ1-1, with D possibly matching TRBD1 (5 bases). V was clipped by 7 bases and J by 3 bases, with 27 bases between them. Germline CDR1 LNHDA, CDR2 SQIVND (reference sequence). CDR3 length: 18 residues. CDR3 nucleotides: TGTGCCAGTAAAGCCGGAGACAGCCAATTAACCCACTACACTGAAGCTTTCTTT. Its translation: CASKAGDSQLTHYTEAFF. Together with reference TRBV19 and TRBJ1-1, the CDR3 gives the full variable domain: DGGITQSPKYLFRKEGQNVTLSCEQNLNHDAMYWYRQDPGQGLRLIYYSQIVNDFQKGDIAEGYSVSREKKESFPLTVTSAQKNPTAFYLCASKAGDSQLTHYTEAFFGQGTRLTVV.

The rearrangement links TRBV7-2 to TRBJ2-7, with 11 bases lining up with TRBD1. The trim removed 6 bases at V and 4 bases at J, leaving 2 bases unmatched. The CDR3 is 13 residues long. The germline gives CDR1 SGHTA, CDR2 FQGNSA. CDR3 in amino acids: CASSRDRGYEQYF. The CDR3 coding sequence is TGTGCCAGCAGTAGGGACAGGGGGTACGAGCAGTACTTC.

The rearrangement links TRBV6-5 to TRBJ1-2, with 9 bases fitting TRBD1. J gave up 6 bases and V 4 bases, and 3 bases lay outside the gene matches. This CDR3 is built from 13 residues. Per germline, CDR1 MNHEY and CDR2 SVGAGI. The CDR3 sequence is CASSSWDRDGYTF. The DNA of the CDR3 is TGTGCCAGCAGTTCCTGGGACAGGGATGGCTACACCTTC.

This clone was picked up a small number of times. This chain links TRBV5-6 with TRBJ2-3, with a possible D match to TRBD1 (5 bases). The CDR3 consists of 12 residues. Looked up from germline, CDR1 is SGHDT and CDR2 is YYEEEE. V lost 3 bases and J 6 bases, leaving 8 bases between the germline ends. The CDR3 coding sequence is TGTGCCAGCAGCTGGGGCTTTGATACGCAGTATTTT. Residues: CASSWGFDTQYF.

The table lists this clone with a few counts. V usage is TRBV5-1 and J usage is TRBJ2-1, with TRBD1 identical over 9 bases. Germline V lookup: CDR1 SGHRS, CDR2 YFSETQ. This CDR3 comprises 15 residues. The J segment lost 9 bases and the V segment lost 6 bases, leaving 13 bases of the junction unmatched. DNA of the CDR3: TGCGCCAGCACCGAAGGACAGGGGTTTTTAGTTGAGCAGTTCTTC. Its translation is CASTEGQGFLVEQFF.

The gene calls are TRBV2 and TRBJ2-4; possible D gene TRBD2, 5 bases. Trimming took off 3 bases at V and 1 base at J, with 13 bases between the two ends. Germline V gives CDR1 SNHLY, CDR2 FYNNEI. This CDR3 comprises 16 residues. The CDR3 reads CASSDIIGLAKNIQYF. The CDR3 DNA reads TGTGCCAGCAGTGATATAATAGGACTGGCCAAAAACATTCAGTACTTC.

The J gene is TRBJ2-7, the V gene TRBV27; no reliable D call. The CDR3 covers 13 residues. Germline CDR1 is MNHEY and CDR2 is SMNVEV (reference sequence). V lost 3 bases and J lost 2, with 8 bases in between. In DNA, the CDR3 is TGTGCCAGCAGTTTTGGAGAGACCTACGAGCAGTACTTC. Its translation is CASSFGETYEQYF.

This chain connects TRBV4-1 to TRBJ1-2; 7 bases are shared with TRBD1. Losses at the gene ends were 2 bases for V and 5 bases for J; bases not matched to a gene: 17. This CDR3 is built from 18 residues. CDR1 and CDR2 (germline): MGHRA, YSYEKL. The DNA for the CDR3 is TGCGCCAGCAGCCAATCGTTCGTCCCCCCCGGGACAGATTATGGCTACACCTTC. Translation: CASSQSFVPPGTDYGYTF.

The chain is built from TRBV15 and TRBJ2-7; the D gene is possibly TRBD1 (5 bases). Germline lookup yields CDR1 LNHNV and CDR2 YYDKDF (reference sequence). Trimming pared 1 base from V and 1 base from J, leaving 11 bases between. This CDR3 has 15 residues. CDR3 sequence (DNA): TGTGCCACCAGCAGAGGTGGGGCAAGTTCCTACGAGCAGTACTTC. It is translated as CATSRGGASSYEQYF.

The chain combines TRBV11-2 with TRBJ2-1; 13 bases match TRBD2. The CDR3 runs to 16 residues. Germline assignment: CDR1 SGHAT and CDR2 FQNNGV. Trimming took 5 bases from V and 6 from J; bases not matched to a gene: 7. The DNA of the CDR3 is TGTGCCAGCAGCCCAGCCCGGACTAGCGGGGGCAATGAGCAGTTCTTC. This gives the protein CASSPARTSGGNEQFF.

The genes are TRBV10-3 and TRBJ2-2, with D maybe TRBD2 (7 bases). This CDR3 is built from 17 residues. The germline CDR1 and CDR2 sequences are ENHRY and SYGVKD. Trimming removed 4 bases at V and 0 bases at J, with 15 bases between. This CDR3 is CAISGASGQSNTGELFF. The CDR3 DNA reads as TGTGCCATCAGTGGGGCTAGCGGACAGTCGAACACCGGGGAGCTGTTTTTT.